This T cell receptor beta chain was sequenced in a study of shared clonotypes between healthy human individuals. Study-level findings and limits: When naive CD4 clonotypes were compared across a handful of donors, 4% to 6.5% were shared.

At a deep level, the assay was run. Repertoires were generated with immunoSEQ multiplex PCR, while TCRdb's copy carries only in-frame clones and drops some. This sample has about 1.5 million clones, with 95% to 97% found just once. V was clipped by 0 bases and J by 4 bases; unmatched bases: 7. Germline CDR1 SGDLS, CDR2 YYNGEE. This CDR3 spans 17 amino acids. Points on this clone: Its antigen is still unknown.

Sequenced material: naive CD4+ T cells sorted from blood. The subset: CD45RA+ positively selected. The receptor's source is a man aged 25-45 years in good health. The J gene is TRBJ2-2, the V gene TRBV9; 9 bases agree with TRBD2. CDR3: CASSVDQSAGGTGELFF. The CDR3 coding sequence is TGTGCCAGCAGCGTAGATCAGTCAGCGGGAGGCACCGGGGAGCTGTTTTTT.